The 10 T cell receptor beta chains listed next were all sequenced from one sample in a study of patients and donors after allogeneic stem cell transplantation. TCRdb itself ran the RT-PCR reads through MiXCR, one entry per CDR3 protein. The table shows approximately 210,000 distinct CDR3 sequences, with around two fifths occurring only once. The sample comprised blood, either unsorted or a sorted T cell fraction (not recorded which). The receptors were sampled from a human donor who was either an allogeneic HSCT recipient or a stem cell or donor lymphocyte infusion donor (not recorded which). It is not recorded whose cells these are; they may come from a transplant donor.

This clonotype was picked up a small number of times. The CDR3 region has the DNA TGCAGCGTTGAAGACGGGACTGGGGAGCTGTTTTTT. Translating it yields CSVEDGTGELFF. The chain has TRBV29-1 and TRBJ2-2; possibly TRBD2 for D (6 bases). This CDR3 contains 12 residues. V was shortened by 0 bases and J by 8 bases, with 7 bases between the two germline ends. Germline V CDR1 and CDR2: SQVTM, ANQGSEA.

The rearrangement uses TRBV29-1 and TRBJ2-4; D unresolved. V was trimmed by 4 bases and J by 0 bases, leaving 10 bases between them. The CDR3 loop spans 14 amino acids. From germline, CDR1 is SQVTM and CDR2 ANQGSEA. This CDR3 reads CSVVPNEAKNIQYF. Here the CDR3 DNA reads TGCAGCGTTGTGCCCAACGAAGCCAAAAACATTCAGTACTTC.

The V call is TRBV9, the J call TRBJ1-1; 10 bases map to TRBD1. The CDR3 is made up of 14 amino acids. V gave up 0 bases and J gave up 4 bases; unmatched junction bases: 0. Germline V gene sequence: CDR1 SGDLS, CDR2 YYNGEE. The CDR3 DNA is TGTGCCAGCAGCGTAGGGACAGGGGGCACTGAAGCTTTCTTT. This translates into CASSVGTGGTEAFF.

The chain combines TRBV28 with TRBJ2-7; the D call may be TRBD1 or TRBD2 (5 bases each). The V gene lost 2 bases and the J gene lost 7 bases, with 12 bases spanning the gap. CDR1 MDHEN and CDR2 SYDVKM come from the germline V gene. The length of the CDR3 is 13 residues. The CDR3 DNA follows: TGTGCCAGCAGTTTAGGGACCCCCGGGGAGCAGTACTTC. It codes for CASSLGTPGEQYF.

This chain joins TRBV29-1 and TRBJ2-5; perhaps TRBD2 as D (5 bases). This CDR3 is built from 15 residues. Germline loops: CDR1 SQVTM, CDR2 ANQGSEA. V lost 5 bases and J lost 3, with 19 bases in between. The chain's CDR3 is CSVLRGIIKEETQYF. The CDR3 region has the DNA TGCAGCGTTCTCCGAGGGATCATCAAGGAAGAGACCCAGTACTTC. Combining the CDR3 with reference TRBV29-1 and TRBJ2-5 gives the whole variable domain SAVISQKPSRDICQRGTSLTIQCQVDSQVTMMFWYRQQPGQSLTLIATANQGSEATYESGFVIDKFPISRPNLTFSTLTVSNMSPEDSSIYLCSVLRGIIKEETQYFGPGTRLLVL.

The J gene is TRBJ2-1, the V gene TRBV5-6, with 12 nucleotides matching TRBD2. The trim removed 4 bases at V and 1 base at J, leaving 6 bases unmatched. CDR1 is SGHDT and CDR2 is YYEEEE in the germline V gene. CDR3 length equals 17 residues. CDR3 amino acids: CASSHPSGRASYNEQFF. The CDR3 nucleotides are TGTGCCAGCAGCCACCCTAGCGGGAGGGCGTCCTACAATGAGCAGTTCTTC.

This chain joins TRBV12-3 or TRBV12-4 and TRBJ1-3; D is ambiguous. V was trimmed by 7 bases and J by 4 bases, leaving 20 bases between them. The length of the CDR3 is 16 residues. This chain's CDR3 is CASTLWAGLGGNTIYF. DNA of the CDR3: TGTGCCAGCACTCTCTGGGCGGGCCTTGGGGGAAACACCATATATTTT.

The chain recombines TRBV12-3 or TRBV12-4 with TRBJ1-2, with unresolved D. V lost 6 bases and J lost 2, with 10 bases in between. CDR3 length: 13 residues. The CDR3 nucleotides read TGTGCCAGCAGGGACTCGATCAACTATGGCTACACCTTC. Amino acids: CASRDSINYGYTF.

The J gene is TRBJ1-2, the V gene TRBV4-2; D gene unclear. Trimming stripped 1 base from V and 1 base from J, with 7 bases between. The CDR3 is 14 residues long. Germline values: CDR1 LGHNA, CDR2 YNFKEQ. The CDR3 sequence is CASSQGELNYGYTF. In DNA form, the CDR3 reads TGTGCCAGCAGCCAAGGCGAACTTAACTATGGCTACACCTTC.

The rearrangement joins TRBV10-3 to TRBJ2-1, with D unresolved. The CDR3 runs 11 residues. V dropped 5 bases and J dropped 10 bases, with 9 bases sitting between them. The germline gives CDR1 ENHRY, CDR2 SYGVKD. In DNA form, the CDR3 reads TGTGCCATCAGTAGCTTGTGGGAGCAGTTCTTC. This gives the protein CAISSLWEQFF.